This TCR beta chain emerged from a study of T cells in Graves' hyperthyroidism and ophthalmopathy. Study conclusions and caveats: In the analysis, a 13 V-J model separated ophthalmopathy from stable hyperthyroidism. Blood held most thyroid clonotypes expanded above 0.001 frequency.

Patients were excluded because of uncontrolled infection, other autoimmune disease, pregnancy or lactation. Diagnostic assessment was based on clinical symptoms, serum thyroxine and TRAb, thyroid ultrasound and orbital computed tomography. The CDR3 sequence is 14 residues long. Template material for amplifying TCR beta CDR3 regions consisted of RNA transcripts. The HTBI primer set drove a first-round RT-PCR of the TCR CDR3. Via MiXCR, TCRdb re-called the multiplex PCR reads, giving one row per CDR3 protein. The data hold about 570,000 distinct CDR3 sequences, with around 45% observed a single time. About this clonotype itself: Antigen: not known. At one of its ends the junction is not consistent with the germline gene, which may arise from a read error.

The J gene is TRBJ1-1, the V gene TRBV12-3 or TRBV12-4, with 8 positions matching TRBD1. This TCR derives from an adult woman with Graves' disease, either hyperthyroidism or ophthalmopathy (not recorded which). The material sequenced was peripheral blood or thyroid tissue (not recorded which). The chain's CDR3 is CASRDRQGPVEASF. The CDR3 DNA reads as TGTGCCAGCCGGGATCGACAGGGGCCGGTTGAAGCTTCCTTT.